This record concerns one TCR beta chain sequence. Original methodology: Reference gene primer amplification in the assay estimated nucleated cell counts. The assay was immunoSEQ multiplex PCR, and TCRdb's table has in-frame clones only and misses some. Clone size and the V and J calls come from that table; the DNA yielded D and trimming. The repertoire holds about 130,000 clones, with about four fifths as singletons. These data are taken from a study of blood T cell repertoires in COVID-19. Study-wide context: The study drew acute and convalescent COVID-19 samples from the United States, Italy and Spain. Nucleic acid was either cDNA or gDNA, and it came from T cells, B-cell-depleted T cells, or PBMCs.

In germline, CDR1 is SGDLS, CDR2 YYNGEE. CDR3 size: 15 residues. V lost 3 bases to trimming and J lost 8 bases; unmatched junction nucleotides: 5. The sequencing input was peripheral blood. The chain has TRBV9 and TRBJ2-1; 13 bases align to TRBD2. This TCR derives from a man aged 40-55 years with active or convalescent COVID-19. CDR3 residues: CASSGTSGRLDEQFF. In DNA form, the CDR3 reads TGTGCCAGCAGCGGGACTAGCGGGAGATTGGATGAGCAGTTCTTC. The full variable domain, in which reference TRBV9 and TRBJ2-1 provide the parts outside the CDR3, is DSGVTQTPKHLITATGQRVTLRCSPRSGDLSVYWYQQSLDQGLQFLIQYYNGEERAKGNILERFSAQQFPDLHSELNLSSLELGDSALYFCASSGTSGRLDEQFFGPGTRLTVL.